Each of the 22 T cell receptor beta chains below was sequenced from the same sample in a study of human T cells and chemical hapten exposure. Extraction of total RNA was performed on unfractionated whole blood. It was the library that attached unique molecular identifiers to individual cDNA molecules. A single record per CDR3 protein comes from TCRdb applying MiXCR to the reads. This table holds about 120,000 distinct CDR3 sequences, 6.5% to 10% found once. Sequenced sample: whole blood. Receptors originate from a human donor in good health. Some clones in this sample may be carry-over from other donors' samples.

There are a few counts of this clonotype. This chain links TRBV19 with TRBJ2-7; no clear D gene. V was shortened by 3 bases and J by 0 bases, with 9 bases between the two germline ends. The germline V gene has CDR1 LNHDA and CDR2 SQIVND (reference sequence). This CDR3 has 14 amino acids. The CDR3 region is CASSMDSASYEQYF. Written as DNA, the CDR3 is TGTGCCAGTAGTATGGATTCGGCCTCCTACGAGCAGTACTTC.

CDR3 sequence (DNA): TGTGCCAGCAGCGGACAGGGTTCGGCCTACGAGCAGTACTTC. Translation gives CASSGQGSAYEQYF. The J gene is TRBJ2-7, the V gene TRBV7-9, with 8 bases lining up with TRBD1. CDR1 and CDR2 (germline): SEHNR, FQNEAQ (reference sequence). There are 14 residues in the CDR3. The V and J ends lost 5 bases and 2 bases, in that order; junction bases with no gene match: 5.

The rearrangement joins TRBV6-2 or TRBV6-3 to TRBJ1-1, with 9 bases identical to TRBD1. The length of the CDR3 is 14 residues. Germline V CDR1 and CDR2: MNHEY, SVGEGT. V dropped 6 bases and J dropped 7; count of bases not matched to a gene: 9. CDR3 sequence: CASSGQGFMVEAFF. The DNA for the CDR3 is TGTGCCAGCAGCGGACAGGGGTTTATGGTTGAAGCTTTCTTT.

The V gene is TRBV20-1, the J gene TRBJ2-3; maybe TRBD1 (7 bases). CDR3 length: 13 residues. Germline CDR1 and CDR2: DFQATT and SNEGSKA (reference sequence). V was cut by 6 bases and J by 3 bases, with 13 bases left in between. The CDR3, as DNA: TGCAGTGCACCAGGGGGAGGTACAGATACGCAGTATTTT. Translated, it gives CSAPGGGTDTQYF.

This clonotype was detected a few times. V is TRBV12-3 or TRBV12-4 and J is TRBJ2-2, with TRBD1 identical over 8 bases. Trimming at V came to 1 base and at J to 1 base, leaving 8 bases not matched to a gene. The CDR3 is 18 residues long. The CDR3 sequence is CASSLVTTGAKNTGELFF. DNA for the CDR3: TGTGCCAGCAGTTTAGTCACGACAGGGGCCAAGAACACCGGGGAGCTGTTTTTT.

This clonotype was detected many times. V gene TRBV12-3 or TRBV12-4 combines with J gene TRBJ2-2; TRBD1 is a possible D gene (6 bases). This CDR3 comprises 14 residues. V was trimmed by 3 bases and J by 6 bases, leaving 11 bases between them. Written as DNA, the CDR3 is TGTGCCAGCAGTTTTGACAGGTTCCCCGGGGAGCTGTTTTTT. Translating gives CASSFDRFPGELFF.

At least ten counts were recorded for this clonotype. The V call is TRBV10-1, the J call TRBJ2-5; TRBD1 aligns across 8 bases. CDR3 length: 14 residues. Germline loops: CDR1 WNHNN, CDR2 SYGVQD (reference sequence). Unmatched junction bases numbered 5, after V lost 6 bases and J lost 2 bases. Written as DNA, the CDR3 is TGCGCCAGCAGCTCCGGACAGGGACAAGAGACCCAGTACTTC. Translating gives CASSSGQGQETQYF.

This clonotype was counted many times. Written as DNA, the CDR3 is TGTGCCAGCACCCAACAGGCCCCCCGGAACTATGGCTACACCTTC. Amino acid sequence: CASTQQAPRNYGYTF. The chain recombines TRBV6-6 with TRBJ1-2; maybe TRBD1 (5 bases). With 7 bases removed from V and 2 bases from J, the gap between germline ends came to 17 bases. CDR1 MNHNY and CDR2 SVGAGI come from the germline V gene (reference sequence). This CDR3 has 15 residues.

The V and J genes are TRBV6-2 or TRBV6-3 and TRBJ2-7; possibly TRBD1 for D (6 bases). The V end was cut by 10 bases, the J end by 1 base, with 14 bases between. This CDR3 has 13 amino acids. Germline V gene sequence: CDR1 MNHEY, CDR2 SVGEGT. The CDR3 DNA follows: TGTGCCACCCTCGGGACATCATCCTACGAGCAGTACTTC. Translating gives CATLGTSSYEQYF.

This clonotype turned up a few times. V and J are TRBV5-4 and TRBJ2-1; 7 bases line up with TRBD2. V shed 3 bases and J 4 bases; nucleotides not matched to a gene: 4. Germline V gene data show CDR1 as SGHNT and CDR2 as YYREEE (reference sequence). This CDR3 region has 14 residues. CDR3 bases: TGTGCCAGCAGCTCGTGGGGGGGTTACAATGAGCAGTTCTTC. It yields the protein CASSSWGGYNEQFF.

In this sample, this clonotype turned up many times. This rearrangement joins TRBV29-1 to TRBJ1-2; D uncertain. Germline lookup yields CDR1 SQVTM and CDR2 ANQGSEA. This CDR3 has 11 amino acids. CDR3 in DNA: TGCAGTGATGACGGCGACTATGGCTACACCTTC. Translation: CSDDGDYGYTF.

J is TRBJ1-3 and V is TRBV7-9, with no clear D. Germline V gene lookup returns CDR1 SEHNR and CDR2 FQNEAQ (reference sequence). This CDR3 contains 11 residues. Trimming took off 5 bases at V and 2 bases at J, with 1 base between the two ends. The CDR3: CASSPGNTIYF. The CDR3, as DNA: TGTGCCAGCAGCCCTGGAAACACCATATATTTT.

This clonotype appeared a few times. CDR3 nucleotide sequence: TGTGCCAGTAGTGCCTACCCGACCACAGGGCACGGGGAGCTGTTTTTT. Its protein product is CASSAYPTTGHGELFF. This chain uses TRBV19 with TRBJ2-2, with D perhaps TRBD1 (6 bases). Per the germline V gene, CDR1 is LNHDA and CDR2 is SQIVND (reference sequence). CDR3 length: 16 amino acids. V was trimmed by 5 bases and J by 7 bases, leaving 20 bases between them.

This clonotype was seen many times. This chain links TRBV20-1 with TRBJ1-1, with 9 bases identical to TRBD1. The V gene end was trimmed by 3 bases and the J gene end by 4 bases; junction bases not matched to a gene: 9. This CDR3 is built from 15 residues. The germline V gene encodes CDR1 DFQATT and CDR2 SNEGSKA (reference sequence). The CDR3 DNA sequence: TGCAGTGCTAGTGGCTTTGACAGGGGGTCCACTGAAGCTTTCTTT. Amino acids: CSASGFDRGSTEAFF.

V and J are TRBV10-3 and TRBJ1-5, with D tentatively TRBD1 (5 bases). Germline V lookup: CDR1 ENHRY, CDR2 SYGVKD. Trimming took off 10 bases at V and 3 bases at J, with 16 bases between the two ends. CDR3 length: 14 residues. The CDR3, as DNA: TGTGCCACCGGGACCGACTTAAACAATCAGCCCCAGCATTTT. It encodes CATGTDLNNQPQHF.

This clonotype has at least ten counts. V gene TRBV7-8 combines with J gene TRBJ2-5; tentatively, D is TRBD1 (5 bases). This CDR3 spans 16 amino acids. The germline V and J ends were trimmed by 1 base and 4 bases, with 16 bases remaining between them. Germline CDR1 is SGHVS and CDR2 is FQNEAQ. The CDR3 spells CASSLVGRVIAETQYF. The CDR3 DNA follows: TGTGCCAGCAGCTTAGTCGGCAGGGTGATCGCAGAGACCCAGTACTTC.

This clonotype showed up just a few times. This chain links TRBV6-5 with TRBJ2-3; TRBD1 aligns across 9 bases. V gave up 8 bases and J gave up 0 bases; unmatched junction bases: 6. The length of the CDR3 is 15 residues. Germline values: CDR1 MNHEY, CDR2 SVGAGI. The CDR3 DNA reads as TGTGCCAGCCGCTTACAGGGGGCGAGCACAGATACGCAGTATTTT. Translating it yields CASRLQGASTDTQYF.

This clonotype was picked up many times. The V and J genes are TRBV12-3 or TRBV12-4 and TRBJ1-6; D is unresolved. V was cut by 5 bases and J by 0 bases, with 14 bases left in between. The CDR3 is made up of 17 amino acids. As DNA, the CDR3 is TGTGCCAGCAGTCCCTATTTGGGCCGCTCCTATAATTCACCCCTCCACTTT. It translates to CASSPYLGRSYNSPLHF.

This clonotype showed up many times. The chain uses TRBV20-1 and TRBJ1-1; D is uncertain. CDR1 is DFQATT and CDR2 is SNEGSKA in the germline V gene (reference sequence). The CDR3 is 13 residues long. The ends were cut back, 7 bases at V and 3 bases at J, with 15 bases in the middle. In DNA, the CDR3 is TGCAGTGTGAAGGGCCGCCCCGACACTGAAGCTTTCTTT. Protein product: CSVKGRPDTEAFF.

The genes are TRBV7-9 and TRBJ1-2; perhaps TRBD1 as D (5 bases). The CDR3 consists of 15 residues. Trimming removed 5 bases at V and 6 bases at J, with 19 bases between. Germline-derived CDR1 and CDR2 are SEHNR and FQNEAQ (reference sequence). The CDR3 spells CASSGVGEGIDGYTF. The DNA for the CDR3 is TGTGCCAGCAGCGGAGTGGGGGAGGGGATTGATGGCTACACCTTC. The variable domain in full, completed from reference TRBV7-9 and TRBJ1-2, reads DTGVSQNPRHKITKRGQNVTFRCDPISEHNRLYWYRQTLGQGPEFLTYFQNEAQLEKSRLLSDRFSAERPKGSFSTLEIQRTEQGDSAMYLCASSGVGEGIDGYTFGSGTRLTVV.

This chain's CDR3 is CASSLADRSSYEQYF. The CDR3 DNA reads TGTGCCAGCAGCTTGGCCGACAGGAGCTCCTACGAGCAGTACTTC. The chain recombines TRBV5-4 with TRBJ2-7, with D possibly matching TRBD1 (6 bases). CDR3 length: 15 amino acids. Looked up from germline, CDR1 is SGHNT and CDR2 is YYREEE (reference sequence). Trimming removed 0 bases at V and 0 bases at J, with 10 bases between. The entire variable domain, with the rest obtained from reference TRBV5-4 and TRBJ2-7, is as follows: ETGVTQSPTHLIKTRGQQVTLRCSSQSGHNTVSWYQQALGQGPQFIFQYYREEENGRGNFPPRFSGLQFPNYSSELNVNALELDDSALYLCASSLADRSSYEQYFGPGTRLTVT.

This clonotype occurred many times. This sequence joins TRBV7-8 and TRBJ2-3; D uncertain. Germline lookup yields CDR1 SGHVS and CDR2 FQNEAQ. This CDR3 has 12 residues. V was pared by 4 bases and J by 6 bases, with 8 bases between. CDR3 bases: TGTGCCAGCAGCTCAGGCTGGGATACGCAGTATTTT. It translates to CASSSGWDTQYF.